This T cell receptor beta chain was captured in a study of OX40 agonist ivuxolimab in advanced cancers. As for this clone: The antigen is unknown.

The CDR3 totals 16 residues. V lost 5 bases and J 3 bases, leaving 20 bases between the germline ends. Germline loops: CDR1 MNHNY, CDR2 SVGAGI (reference sequence). Findings of the study overall: Doses of 0.1 to 3.0 mg/kg were accompanied by clonal expansion of CD4+ and CD8+ blood T cells by week 6.

Clones were sequenced by immunoSEQ multiplex PCR, and TCRdb holds only the in-frame ones, with some missing. The repertoire consists of around 84,000 clones, with around 90% occurring once and the leading ten covering 0.15% to 0.2%. The clonotype originates from an adult with an advanced solid tumor such as melanoma, head and neck, liver or kidney cancer. Specimen: CD4+ or CD8+ T cells sorted from blood, collected in a trial of the OX40 agonist ivuxolimab. The chain combines TRBV6-6 with TRBJ2-7; perhaps D is TRBD1 or TRBD2 (6 bases each). CDR3 loop: CASSASRGAGFYEQYF. DNA for the CDR3: TGTGCCAGCAGTGCCTCGAGGGGGGCGGGATTCTACGAGCAGTACTTC.